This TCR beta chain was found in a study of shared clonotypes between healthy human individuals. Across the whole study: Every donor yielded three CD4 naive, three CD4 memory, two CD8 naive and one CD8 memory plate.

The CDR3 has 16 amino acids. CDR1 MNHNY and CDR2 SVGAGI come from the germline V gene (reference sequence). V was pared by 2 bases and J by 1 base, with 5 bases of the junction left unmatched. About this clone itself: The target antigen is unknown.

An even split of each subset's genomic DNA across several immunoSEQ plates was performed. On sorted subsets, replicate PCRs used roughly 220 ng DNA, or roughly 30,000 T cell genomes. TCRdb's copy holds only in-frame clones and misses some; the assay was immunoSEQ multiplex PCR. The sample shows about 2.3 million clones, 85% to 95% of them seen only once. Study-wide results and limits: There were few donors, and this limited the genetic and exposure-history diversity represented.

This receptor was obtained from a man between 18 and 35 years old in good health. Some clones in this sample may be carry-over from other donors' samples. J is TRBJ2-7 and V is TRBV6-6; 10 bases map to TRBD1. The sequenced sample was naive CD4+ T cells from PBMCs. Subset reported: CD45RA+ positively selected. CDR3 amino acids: CASSYPRDRGSYEQYF. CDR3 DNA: TGTGCCAGCAGTTACCCCCGGGACAGGGGATCCTACGAGCAGTACTTC.